A single sample is the source of the 7 T cell receptor beta chains below, sequenced in a study of T cell responses to AZD1222 COVID-19 vaccine. TCRdb's table, derived via immunoSEQ multiplex PCR, lists solely in-frame clones and lacks some. The repertoire includes over 110,000 clones, around 93% of them detected once, and around 2.8% sits in the top ten. Sequencing was performed on peripheral blood, taken on day 0 of AZD1222 vaccination. All receptors come from an adult in good health.

This clone has a single count. This chain joins TRBV29-1 and TRBJ2-5; 10 bases agree with TRBD2. This CDR3 is 12 amino acids long. Germline values: CDR1 SQVTM, CDR2 ANQGSEA. The ends lost 7 bases at V and 3 bases at J; junction bases unmatched: 2. CDR3 residues: CSAGTSEETQYF. CDR3 nucleotides: TGCAGCGCTGGGACTAGCGAAGAGACCCAGTACTTC.

The gene calls are TRBV28 and TRBJ1-5; no firm D call. The CDR3 spans 14 residues. The V end lost 8 bases, the J end lost 6 bases, and 17 bases lay between the germline ends. Looked up from germline, CDR1 is MDHEN and CDR2 is SYDVKM. The CDR3 region is CASHPAPRTQPQHF. In DNA, the CDR3 is TGTGCCAGCCACCCGGCCCCTAGGACTCAGCCCCAGCATTTT.

CDR3 sequence reads: CATSEGPTASNQPQHF. CDR3 DNA: TGTGCCACCAGTGAAGGACCCACGGCGAGCAATCAGCCCCAGCATTTT. This chain connects TRBV24-1 to TRBJ1-5; D is ambiguous. The CDR3 has 16 amino acids. The V end lost 4 bases, the J end lost 1 base, and 13 bases lay between the germline ends. CDR1 is KGHDR and CDR2 is SFDVKD in the germline V gene.

The chain recombines TRBV4-3 with TRBJ1-3; D is unclear. Germline V CDR1 and CDR2: LGHNA, YSLEER. CDR3 length equals 14 residues. Trimming left V 0 bases short and J 6 bases short, with 9 bases between. The CDR3 is CASSQERSLNTIYF. In DNA, the CDR3 is TGCGCCAGCAGCCAAGAGAGGTCCCTAAACACCATATATTTT.

This clone was observed once. J is TRBJ1-6 and V is TRBV7-2; no clear D. The V gene lost 4 bases and the J gene lost 9 bases, with 10 bases spanning the gap. The CDR3 contains 13 residues. Germline CDR1 SGHTA, CDR2 FQGNSA. CDR3 protein: CASSSYSGSPLHF. CDR3 coding DNA: TGTGCCAGCAGCTCTTACAGTGGTTCACCCCTCCACTTT.

The chain recombines TRBV5-1 with TRBJ2-5, with 7 nucleotides matching TRBD1. There are 15 residues in the CDR3. CDR1 SGHRS and CDR2 YFSETQ come from the germline V gene. After removal of 4 bases from V and 4 bases from J, the junction contained 10 bases not matched to a gene. CDR3 amino acids: CASSLGTAGLETQYF. In DNA, the CDR3 is TGCGCCAGCAGCCTAGGGACAGCAGGGCTAGAGACCCAGTACTTC. Complete variable domain (other parts from reference TRBV5-1 and TRBJ2-5): KAGVTQTPRYLIKTRGQQVTLSCSPISGHRSVSWYQQTPGQGLQFLFEYFSETQRNKGNFPGRFSGRQFSNSRSEMNVSTLELGDSALYLCASSLGTAGLETQYFGPGTRLLVL.

This rearrangement joins TRBV18 to TRBJ1-2; D ambiguous. The germline gives CDR1 KGHSH, CDR2 LQKENI. V was pared by 3 bases and J by 0 bases, with 11 bases between. CDR3 length equals 15 residues. CDR3 in DNA: TGTGCCAGCTCACCTCAGTCCGATACTAACTATGGCTACACCTTC. Amino acid sequence: CASSPQSDTNYGYTF. The full variable domain, rest sourced from reference TRBV18 and TRBJ1-2, is NAGVMQNPRHLVRRRGQEARLRCSPMKGHSHVYWYRQLPEEGLKFMVYLQKENIIDESGMPKERFSAEFPKEGPSILRIQQVVRGDSAAYFCASSPQSDTNYGYTFGSGTRLTVV.